This TCR beta chain was recorded in a study of post-analysis software for immune sequencing data. General study points: Relative to controls, patients had a handful of TRBV segments at higher frequency, with TRBV5-6, TRBV5-1 and TRBV20-1 among these.

With regard to this clonotype: The antigen remains unidentified.

This CDR3 has 16 amino acids. Germline CDR1 and CDR2: SGDLS and YYNGEE. V was clipped by 3 bases and J by 3 bases, with 16 bases between them. Libraries were made from TCR beta cDNA, and they carried unique molecular identifiers. Using its own MiXCR run on the PCR reads, TCRdb lists one record per CDR3 protein. The sample consists of 820,000 or so distinct CDR3 sequences, around 53% of them appearing once. The receptor was derived from a girl under 18 with multiple sclerosis. The chain links TRBV9 to TRBJ2-1, with D possibly matching TRBD2 (5 bases). The sequencing input was blood. CDR3 DNA sequence: TGTGCCAGCAGCGCCGGACGCGTTAGCGTCTACAATGAGCAGTTCTTC. It encodes CASSAGRVSVYNEQFF.